The 7 T cell receptor beta chains below were found in one sample sequenced in a study of spatial heterogeneity in lung cancer. Study observations and caveats: The number of expanded tumor alpha and beta chains correlated with mutation number.

Described time point: sample taken at primary tumor resection. TCRdb analysed the 5' RACE reads with MiXCR anew, one entry per CDR3 protein. The sample has fewer than 30,000 distinct CDR3 sequences; around 7.4% are singletons. No antigen has been identified for these receptors. Material: lung tumor tissue, obtained at surgery. These receptors originate from a male donor with early-stage non-small cell lung cancer.

The table lists this clonotype with a few counts. This likely comes from a read error, as the CDR3 has no conserved phenylalanine or tryptophan at its end. J is TRBJ2-5 and V is TRBV4-3; D is uncertain. V lost 3 bases and J 1 base, leaving 6 bases between the germline ends. From germline, CDR1 is LGHNA and CDR2 YSLEER. The CDR3 is made up of 13 amino acids. CDR3: CASSQGTQETQYL. CDR3 nucleotides: TGCGCCAGCAGCCAGGGAACCCAAGAGACCCAGTACCTC.

This clonotype was recorded at least ten times. The J gene is TRBJ1-2, the V gene TRBV7-2, with D uncertain. V dropped 2 bases and J dropped 4 bases, with 8 bases sitting between them. Germline V gene sequence: CDR1 SGHTA, CDR2 FQGNSA. The CDR3 has 13 residues. The CDR3 sequence is CASSLTGFYGYTF. Here the CDR3 DNA reads TGTGCCAGCAGCTTAACGGGGTTCTATGGCTACACCTTC.

This clonotype was recorded many times. This chain links TRBV20-1 with TRBJ2-5, with TRBD2 matching 7 bases. Germline lookup yields CDR1 DFQATT and CDR2 SNEGSKA (reference sequence). V lost 7 bases to trimming and J lost 1 base; unmatched junction nucleotides: 3. The CDR3 runs to 12 residues. The CDR3 region has the DNA TGCAGTGAGCGGGGCCCCCAAGAGACCCAGTACTTC. It is translated as CSERGPQETQYF.

This clonotype was picked up a small number of times. The V and J genes are TRBV5-1 and TRBJ1-2; D not certain. The germline CDR1 and CDR2 sequences are SGHRS and YFSETQ. The CDR3 consists of 13 residues. With 4 bases removed from V and 7 bases from J, the gap between germline ends came to 14 bases. Here the CDR3 DNA reads TGCGCCAGCAGCCCGGAGGTGGAGTTTGGCTACACCTTC. Its protein product is CASSPEVEFGYTF.

This clonotype was counted a few times. The rearrangement joins TRBV7-2 to TRBJ2-1; 9 bases map to TRBD1. Germline CDR1 reads SGHTA; CDR2 reads FQGNSA. After removal of 2 bases from V and 5 bases from J, the junction contained 4 bases not matched to a gene. This CDR3 spans 15 amino acids. DNA for the CDR3: TGTGCCAGCAGCTTATGGGACAGGGCAAACAATGAGCAGTTCTTC. This translates into CASSLWDRANNEQFF.

This clonotype was found many times. The chain employs TRBV10-3 and TRBJ1-1; 8 bases map to TRBD1. There are 14 residues in the CDR3. Germline values: CDR1 ENHRY, CDR2 SYGVKD. V shed 7 bases, J shed 1 base, and the junction held 5 bases outside the gene matches. The DNA of the CDR3 is TGTGCCATCAACCCTGGACAGGGGAACACTGAAGCTTTCTTT. It codes for CAINPGQGNTEAFF.

This clonotype was detected only a few times. The V and J genes are TRBV7-6 and TRBJ2-7; D call uncertain. CDR3 size: 14 residues. Germline V gene lookup returns CDR1 SGHVS and CDR2 FNYEAQ. The V end was cut by 0 bases, the J end by 0 bases, with 6 bases between. The DNA of the CDR3 is TGTGCCAGCAGCTTAGCCGCCCTCTCCTACGAGCAGTACTTC. Its translation: CASSLAALSYEQYF.